This is a list of T cell receptor beta chains from one sample in a study of blood T cells in healthy people across ages. TCRdb independently ran MiXCR on the 5' RACE reads; one entry per CDR3 protein. The top ten clones hold 20% to 25% of a sample with some 1.8 million distinct CDR3 sequences, roughly 43% of them seen once. Source material: blood. Receptors were obtained from a human donor in good health. Each CDR3 is given with its conserved first and last residue. A D gene is named only where the DNA matches it firmly. Where a row states a size, it is once, few, many or the class of an expanded clone; other rows omit it.

v_call	clone_size	d_call	j_call	cdr3_aa	cdr3_nt
TRBV4-1	.	TRBD1	TRBJ2-5	CASSSRLNLKGQPTEQYF	TGCGCCAGCAGCTCCCGCCTAAACTTAAAGGGACAGCCGACTGAGCAGTACTTC
TRBV29-1	few	.	TRBJ2-7	CSVAGGRTLSYEQYF	TGCAGCGTTGCCGGGGGCCGCACGCTGAGCTACGAGCAGTACTTC
TRBV7-2	.	.	TRBJ1-5	CASSPNSVGPQHF	TGTGCCAGCAGCCCCAATTCAGTAGGGCCCCAGCATTTT
TRBV24-1	.	TRBD1	TRBJ2-5	CATSSEGQKETQYF	TGTGCCACCAGTAGCGAGGGACAGAAAGAGACCCAGTACTTC
TRBV5-1	.	.	TRBJ2-7	CASSRGQYSYEQYF	TGCGCCAGCAGCCGAGGACAGTACTCCTACGAGCAGTACTTC
TRBV10-3	.	.	TRBJ2-5	CAISELALKETQYF	TGTGCCATCAGTGAGTTAGCGCTTAAAGAGACCCAGTACTTC
TRBV28	few	TRBD1	TRBJ2-7	CASSTQGGTYEQYF	TGTGCCAGCAGCACACAGGGGGGTACCTACGAGCAGTACTTC
TRBV7-4	once	.	TRBJ1-3	CASSTTEPGNTIYF	TGTGCCAGCAGCACGACAGAACCCGGGAACACCATATATTTT
TRBV4-1	.	.	TRBJ1-6	CASRRVGNSPLHF	TGCGCCAGCCGGAGGGTGGGCAATTCACCCCTCCACTTT
TRBV10-3	.	.	TRBJ2-3	CAISEIGPDTQYF	TGTGCCATCAGTGAGATAGGTCCAGATACGCAGTATTTT
TRBV15	.	.	TRBJ2-3	CATKLGRNTQYF	TGTGCCACCAAGCTAGGTCGCAATACGCAGTATTTT
TRBV30	few	.	TRBJ1-1	CAWGRRTEAFF	TGTGCATGGGGGAGGAGAACTGAAGCTTTCTTT
TRBV5-5	.	.	TRBJ1-1	CASNHIKGLGTEAFF	TGTGCCAGCAACCACATAAAAGGGTTAGGTACTGAAGCTTTCTTT
TRBV20-1	few	TRBD1	TRBJ2-2	CSAGQGLTGELFF	TGCAGTGCTGGACAGGGGTTGACCGGGGAGCTGTTTTTT
TRBV27	few	.	TRBJ2-6	CASSSTVTSGANVLTF	TGTGCCAGCAGTTCCACAGTTACCTCTGGGGCCAACGTCCTGACTTTC
TRBV15	few	.	TRBJ2-1	CATSSHLLGDGNEQFF	TGTGCCACCAGCTCCCATCTTTTAGGGGACGGCAATGAGCAGTTCTTC
TRBV12-3/TRBV12-4	few	.	TRBJ1-1	CASSLASWGEAFF	TGTGCCAGCAGTTTAGCGAGTTGGGGAGAAGCTTTCTTT
TRBV29-1	few	.	TRBJ1-1	CSVEEGATEAFF	TGCAGCGTTGAAGAGGGGGCCACTGAAGCTTTCTTT
TRBV7-9	few	TRBD1	TRBJ2-4	CASSPQGANIQYF	TGTGCCAGCAGCCCTCAGGGGGCAAACATTCAGTACTTC
TRBV7-2	.	TRBD2	TRBJ2-3	CASSLASGPKADTQYF	TGTGCCAGCAGCTTAGCTAGCGGGCCCAAAGCAGATACGCAGTATTTT
TRBV6-4	few	TRBD2	TRBJ2-7	CASRRGDGSYEQYF	TGTGCCAGCAGGCGGGGGGACGGTTCCTACGAGCAGTACTTC
TRBV7-6	few	.	TRBJ2-3	CASSPQMSGDTQYF	TGTGCCAGCAGCCCTCAGATGAGCGGGGATACGCAGTATTTT
TRBV2	.	.	TRBJ2-1	CASSGQSQEQFF	TGTGCCAGCAGCGGCCAAAGTCAAGAGCAGTTCTTC